A selection of T cell receptor beta chains follows, all from one sample in a study of shared clonotypes between healthy human individuals. Profiled with immunoSEQ multiplex PCR; TCRdb holds only in-frame clones, not every one. The sample holds fewer than 600,000 clones; roughly 80% are singletons and the top ten take approximately 12%. The sample taken for sequencing was PBMCs. The receptors were gathered from a woman aged 40 to 50 in good health. Some clones in this sample may be carry-over from other donors' samples. Each CDR3 is given with its conserved first and last residue.

j_call: TRBJ2-7; v_call: TRBV5-4; cdr3_aa: CASRTGTGGGVGTYEQYF
j_call: TRBJ2-5; v_call: TRBV6-5; cdr3_aa: CASSSSSAQETQYF
j_call: TRBJ2-5; v_call: TRBV7-2; cdr3_aa: CASSFQSGGRETQYF
j_call: TRBJ2-2; v_call: TRBV7-7; cdr3_aa: CASSLLSGSTGELFF
j_call: TRBJ2-7; v_call: TRBV18; cdr3_aa: CASSPSGLAVYEQYF
j_call: TRBJ2-7; v_call: TRBV5-1; cdr3_aa: CASSLTPGQGVEQYF
j_call: TRBJ1-1; v_call: TRBV11-2; cdr3_aa: CASSFPPGVTEAFF
j_call: TRBJ2-1; v_call: TRBV30; cdr3_aa: CAWSVGLAVNNEQFF
j_call: TRBJ2-3; v_call: TRBV5-8; cdr3_aa: CASTALPGDTQYF
j_call: TRBJ1-4; v_call: TRBV28; cdr3_aa: CASTSGTGDEKLFF
j_call: TRBJ2-3; v_call: TRBV29-1; cdr3_aa: CSVGFTGGVTDTQYF
j_call: TRBJ1-2; v_call: TRBV28; cdr3_aa: CASSTTTNYGYTF
j_call: TRBJ2-7; v_call: TRBV5-1; cdr3_aa: CASSLGTVSYEQYF
j_call: TRBJ2-2; v_call: TRBV7-6; cdr3_aa: CASSSTNTGELFF
j_call: TRBJ2-7; v_call: TRBV6-1; cdr3_aa: CASSANRDIGYF
j_call: TRBJ2-7; v_call: TRBV6-5; cdr3_aa: CASNRGPSYEQYF
j_call: TRBJ2-7; v_call: TRBV5-6; cdr3_aa: CASSFSGRALEQYF
j_call: TRBJ2-5; v_call: TRBV4-1; cdr3_aa: CASGRLAGVSGETQYF
j_call: TRBJ1-1; v_call: TRBV6-5; cdr3_aa: CASSSAGWTEAFF
j_call: TRBJ2-3; v_call: TRBV5-1; cdr3_aa: CASSLEGQHTQYF
j_call: TRBJ2-2; v_call: TRBV29-1; cdr3_aa: CSVRPGGTKTGELFF
j_call: TRBJ2-2; v_call: TRBV9; cdr3_aa: CASSVDPSLGELFF
j_call: TRBJ2-2; v_call: TRBV10-3; cdr3_aa: CAISLQGSGTGELFF
j_call: TRBJ1-1; v_call: TRBV5-1; cdr3_aa: CASMGGRAVNTEAFF
j_call: TRBJ1-1; v_call: TRBV29-1; cdr3_aa: CSVDLGRGEAFF
j_call: TRBJ2-7; v_call: TRBV2; cdr3_aa: CASSEAAFGVGSYEQYF
j_call: TRBJ2-2; v_call: TRBV4-2; cdr3_aa: CASSQLAGGGRELFF
j_call: TRBJ2-7; v_call: TRBV27; cdr3_aa: CASSLSWLANYEQYF
j_call: TRBJ2-3; v_call: TRBV10-2; cdr3_aa: CASRTSGISTDTQYF
j_call: TRBJ2-1; v_call: TRBV2; cdr3_aa: CASSEGASGAYNEQFF
j_call: TRBJ2-3; v_call: TRBV7-3; cdr3_aa: CASSFLAAGGRADTQYF
j_call: TRBJ1-1; v_call: TRBV5-4; cdr3_aa: CASSLDLAGTEAFF
j_call: TRBJ2-1; v_call: TRBV29-1; cdr3_aa: CSVWETGGFDEQFF